The 8 T cell receptor beta chains listed next were all sequenced from one sample in a study of shared T cell receptors in the human thymus. TCRdb's table, derived via immunoSEQ multiplex PCR, lists solely in-frame clones and lacks some. The sample consists of some 660,000 clones, approximately 89% of them appearing once. This sample also appeared in a second study, on human thymus T cells.

Source material: thymocytes. These receptors came from a boy in the first two years of life with a congenital heart defect.

The V and J genes are TRBV14 and TRBJ2-5; D uncertain. The CDR3 is made up of 14 amino acids. V lost 1 base to trimming and J lost 9 bases, with 15 bases between them. CDR1 and CDR2 from the germline V gene are SGHDN and FVKESK. This chain's CDR3 is CASSQGHQAWAQYF. The CDR3 bases are TGTGCCAGCAGCCAAGGACATCAGGCTTGGGCCCAGTACTTC.

Of note for this clone: Different DNA sequences within this sample yield the same CDR3. The chain joins TRBV9 to TRBJ1-3; 7 bases match TRBD1. The V and J ends lost 0 bases and 4 bases, in that order; junction bases with no gene match: 7. CDR1 SGDLS and CDR2 YYNGEE come from the germline V gene. CDR3 length: 16 residues. For the CDR3, the DNA is TGTGCCAGCAGCGTAGGACCCAGGGGGAAAGGAAACACCATATATTTT. Translated: CASSVGPRGKGNTIYF.

The V call is TRBV28, the J call TRBJ1-5, with 8 bases fitting TRBD1. The CDR3 length is 17 residues. The V and J ends lost 2 bases and 3 bases, in that order; junction bases with no gene match: 9. CDR1 and CDR2 (germline): MDHEN, SYDVKM. CDR3 in DNA: TGTGCCAGCAGTTTACAGTCCAGGACAGGGATCAATCAGCCCCAGCATTTT. This gives the protein CASSLQSRTGINQPQHF.

This clone was observed a single time. The V gene is TRBV28, the J gene TRBJ2-7; tentatively, D is TRBD1 (6 bases). The CDR3 extends over 14 amino acids. Trimming stripped 7 bases from V and 5 bases from J, with 18 bases between. Germline V gene sequence: CDR1 MDHEN, CDR2 SYDVKM. CDR3 in amino acids: CASNQRRRGNEQYF. CDR3 in DNA: TGTGCCAGCAACCAAAGGAGAAGGGGGAACGAGCAGTACTTC.

The chain combines TRBV29-1 with TRBJ1-1, with D perhaps matching TRBD1 (5 bases). Germline V gene data show CDR1 as SQVTM and CDR2 as ANQGSEA. With 7 bases removed from V and 8 bases from J, the gap between germline ends came to 14 bases. The CDR3 sequence is 11 residues long. In DNA, the CDR3 is TGCAGCGCAAGGAGCGACAGAGAAGCTTTCTTT. It translates to CSARSDREAFF.

This clone was found a few times. This rearrangement joins TRBV28 to TRBJ1-2; D unclear. Trimming cost V 11 bases and J 5 bases, with 18 bases left between them. Germline loops: CDR1 MDHEN, CDR2 SYDVKM. CDR3 length equals 13 residues. The DNA for the CDR3 is TGTGCCCAAGAGAGTTGCTCTCCATATGGCTACACCTTC. Translation: CAQESCSPYGYTF.

The chain couples TRBV7-9 to TRBJ2-7; 12 positions match TRBD1. This CDR3 spans 16 amino acids. Germline-derived CDR1 and CDR2 are SEHNR and FQNEAQ (reference sequence). J lost 5 bases, V lost 5 bases, and 10 bases had no gene match. CDR3 residues: CASSRKGQGAQNEQYF. CDR3 bases: TGTGCCAGCAGCCGGAAGGGACAGGGGGCTCAGAACGAGCAGTACTTC.

This clone was seen once. This sequence joins TRBV9 and TRBJ2-1; 7 bases agree with TRBD2. The CDR3 runs 15 residues. Germline CDR1 and CDR2: SGDLS and YYNGEE. V trimming: 4 bases; J trimming: 2 bases; junction bases outside the gene matches: 6. The CDR3 bases are TGTGCCAGCAGCTCCCAAGCGGGAACCTACAATGAGCAGTTCTTC. It specifies CASSSQAGTYNEQFF.